A single sample gave rise to the 10 T cell receptor beta chains below, sequenced in a study of OX40 agonist ivuxolimab in advanced cancers. The assay was immunoSEQ multiplex PCR, and TCRdb's table has in-frame clones only and misses some. The data contain around 83,000 clones, more than 80% of them singletons. Material: CD4+ or CD8+ T cells sorted from blood, obtained in a trial of the OX40 agonist ivuxolimab. These receptor sequences come from an adult with an advanced solid tumor such as melanoma, head and neck, liver or kidney cancer.

The chain employs TRBV9 and TRBJ1-1, with D unresolved. V gave up 0 bases and J gave up 1 base, with 7 bases separating them. The V gene's germline CDR1 is SGDLS and CDR2 YYNGEE. This CDR3 is 14 amino acids long. In DNA form, the CDR3 reads TGTGCCAGCAGCGTAGGGCCGGAGAACACTGAAGCTTTCTTT. This translates into CASSVGPENTEAFF.

The chain uses TRBV29-1 and TRBJ1-2; no definite D call. The length of the CDR3 is 12 residues. Germline assignment: CDR1 SQVTM and CDR2 ANQGSEA. The V end was cut by 3 bases, the J end by 8 bases, with 13 bases between. Written as DNA, the CDR3 is TGCAGCGTTGACGGACGGTTAGTGGGCTACACCTTC. Residues: CSVDGRLVGYTF.

This sequence joins TRBV25-1 and TRBJ1-3; D gene ambiguous. V lost 1 base and J lost 1, with 17 bases in between. Germline V gene sequence: CDR1 MGHDK, CDR2 SYGVNS. The CDR3 totals 18 residues. CDR3 in amino acids: CASSESFVKGLSGNTIYF. The CDR3 bases are TGTGCCAGCAGTGAATCCTTCGTTAAGGGCCTATCTGGAAACACCATATATTTT.

The chain couples TRBV30 to TRBJ2-1, with D perhaps matching TRBD1 or TRBD2 (5 bases each). The CDR3 contains 18 residues. V lost 2 bases to trimming and J lost 7 bases, with 27 bases between them. The germline V gene has CDR1 GTSNPN and CDR2 SVGIG (reference sequence). DNA for the CDR3: TGTGCCTGGAGTCGGCAACGGGGCATATCCAAGGGGATAAATGAGCAGTTCTTC. This translates into CAWSRQRGISKGINEQFF.

This chain links TRBV28 with TRBJ2-7; D gene uncertain. V lost 2 bases, J lost 4 bases, and 6 bases lay in between. The CDR3 spans 12 residues. Germline V gene lookup returns CDR1 MDHEN and CDR2 SYDVKM. The DNA of the CDR3 is TGTGCCAGCAGTTTAAATAGGTACGAGCAGTACTTC. This sequence encodes CASSLNRYEQYF.

Of note for this clone: In the same sample, other DNA sequences code for this CDR3. This chain links TRBV6-5 with TRBJ2-7, with a possible D match to TRBD1 (5 bases). V lost 0 bases and J 3 bases, leaving 9 bases between the germline ends. Per germline, CDR1 MNHEY and CDR2 SVGAGI. The CDR3 is 14 residues long. The CDR3, as DNA: TGTGCCAGCAGTTACTCGAGACAGCACTACGAGCAGTACTTC. Protein: CASSYSRQHYEQYF.

This chain joins TRBV5-8 and TRBJ1-4; perhaps TRBD1 as D (6 bases). Germline V gene lookup returns CDR1 SGHTS and CDR2 YDEGEE. Trimming took 4 bases from V and 10 from J, leaving 20 bases between them. The CDR3 is 15 residues long. The CDR3 DNA reads as TGTGCCAGCAGCCCTTGGGTGGGGGCCCAGGGAAAACTGTTTTTT. Residues: CASSPWVGAQGKLFF.

This chain connects TRBV7-2 to TRBJ2-2; D is uncertain. This CDR3 has 14 amino acids. The V gene's germline CDR1 is SGHTA and CDR2 FQGNSA. V lost 2 bases and J lost 0, with 4 bases in between. The CDR3 here is CASSLLANTGELFF. The CDR3 nucleotides read TGTGCCAGCAGCTTATTGGCGAACACCGGGGAGCTGTTTTTT. Filled out from reference TRBV7-2 and TRBJ2-2, the complete variable domain reads GAGVSQSPSNKVTEKGKDVELRCDPISGHTALYWYRQSLGQGLEFLIYFQGNSAPDKSGLPSDRFSAERTGGSVSTLTIQRTQQEDSAVYLCASSLLANTGELFFGEGSRLTVL.

The J gene is TRBJ2-1, the V gene TRBV6-6; D remains ambiguous. Germline CDR1 is MNHNY and CDR2 is SVGAGI (reference sequence). There are 14 residues in the CDR3. The V end was cut by 3 bases, the J end by 1 base, with 7 bases between. The CDR3 DNA follows: TGTGCCAGCAGTTATATCAGGTCCTACAATGAGCAGTTCTTC. Translated, it gives CASSYIRSYNEQFF.

The gene calls are TRBV11-3 and TRBJ2-6; 12 bases align to TRBD2. Germline V CDR1 and CDR2: SGHNT, YENEEA. The ends lost 9 bases at V and 3 bases at J; junction bases unmatched: 12. The CDR3 totals 18 residues. DNA of the CDR3: TGTGCCAGTCAGGCCCCGGGACTAGCGGGCGGTGGGGCCAACGTCCTGACTTTC. This codes for CASQAPGLAGGGANVLTF. Based on the CDR3 plus reference TRBV11-3 and TRBJ2-6, the full variable domain is EAGVVQSPRYKIIEKKQPVAFWCNPISGHNTLYWYLQNLGQGPELLIRYENEEAVDDSQLPKDRFSAERLKGVDSTLKIQPAELGDSAVYLCASQAPGLAGGGANVLTFGAGSRLTVL.